This TCR beta chain is drawn from a study of T cell changes during pregnancy in multiple sclerosis. Germline CDR1 is MGHRA and CDR2 is YSYEKL. With 3 bases clipped from V and 4 bases from J, the junction kept 6 bases outside the gene matches. The CDR3 covers 16 residues. The method was immunoSEQ multiplex PCR; TCRdb's version includes in-frame clones alone and lacks a portion of them. The repertoire holds 65,000 to 80,000 clones, with around 90% as singletons. The gene calls are TRBV4-1 and TRBJ1-3; 10 bases agree with TRBD1. This sequence was found in a female donor with multiple sclerosis, enrolled in a pregnancy study. The material was CD4+ T cells from peripheral blood mononuclear cells, obtained before pregnancy. The CDR3 DNA reads TGCGCCAGCAGCCAGGGACAGGGGTCGGGAGGAAACACCATATATTTT. Translating gives CASSQGQGSGGNTIYF.